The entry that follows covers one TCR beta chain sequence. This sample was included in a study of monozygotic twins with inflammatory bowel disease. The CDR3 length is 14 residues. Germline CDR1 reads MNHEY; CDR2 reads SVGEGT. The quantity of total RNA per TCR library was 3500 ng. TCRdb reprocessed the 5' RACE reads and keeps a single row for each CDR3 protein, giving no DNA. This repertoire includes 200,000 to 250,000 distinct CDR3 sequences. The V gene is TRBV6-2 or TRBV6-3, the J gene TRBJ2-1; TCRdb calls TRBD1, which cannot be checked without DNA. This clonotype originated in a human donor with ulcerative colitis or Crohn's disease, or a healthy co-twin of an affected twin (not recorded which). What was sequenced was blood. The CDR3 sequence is CASSYMGVYNEQFF.